This TCR beta chain was recorded in a study of T cells in Graves' hyperthyroidism and ophthalmopathy. The patients, who ranged from 18 to 65 in age, presented with newly diagnosed hyperthyroidism lasting under 2 months. TCR beta CDR3 regions were amplified from RNA transcripts. A first-round RT-PCR of the TCR CDR3 used the HTBI primer set. MiXCR, run by TCRdb on the multiplex PCR reads, gives a single entry per CDR3 protein. The sample yields more than 300,000 distinct CDR3 sequences, around 13% seen once. CDR1 and CDR2 from the germline V gene are SGDLS and YYNGEE. The CDR3 runs 13 residues. Trimming took 0 bases from V and 9 from J, leaving 10 bases between them.

Sequencing was carried out using blood. This chain links TRBV9 with TRBJ2-1; D not resolved. The origin of this receptor is a woman aged 25 to 45 with Graves' hyperthyroidism. In DNA form, the CDR3 reads TGTGCCAGCAGCGTAGGGGCACAAGGTGAGCAGTTCTTC. Protein sequence: CASSVGAQGEQFF.